Each of the 15 T cell receptor beta chains below was sequenced from the same sample in a study of T-cell memory formation after mild COVID-19. TCRdb recomputed calls from the 5' RACE reads with MiXCR, one row per CDR3 protein. The top ten clones hold approximately 2.1% of a sample with about 250,000 distinct CDR3 sequences, approximately 15% of them seen once. The sequenced sample was PBMCs or a T cell subset sorted from them (not recorded which). The receptors were sampled from an adult woman who had mild COVID-19 (a few samples of this study predate the infection). Cell type and time point are not known.

Note on this clonotype: The junction and the germline gene differ at one end; a read error may be behind it. The chain joins TRBV12-3 or TRBV12-4 to TRBJ2-2; 7 nucleotides match TRBD2. This CDR3 region has 19 residues. The CDR3 region has the DNA TGTGCCAGCAGCCGGAGACTAGGGGAGACTAGCCTGAACACCGGGGAGTTGTTTTTT. Amino acid sequence: CASSRRLGETSLNTGELFF.

This clonotype was counted between two and nine times. This chain links TRBV9 with TRBJ1-2; TRBD1 matches 8 bases. The CDR3 totals 15 residues. The V segment lost 2 bases and the J segment 3 bases; nucleotides outside the gene matches: 6. Per the germline V gene, CDR1 is SGDLS and CDR2 is YYNGEE. CDR3 coding DNA: TGTGCCAGCAGCGTCGGACAGGGCTCATACTATGGCTACACCTTC. This translates into CASSVGQGSYYGYTF. The variable domain in full, completed from reference TRBV9 and TRBJ1-2, reads DSGVTQTPKHLITATGQRVTLRCSPRSGDLSVYWYQQSLDQGLQFLIQYYNGEERAKGNILERFSAQQFPDLHSELNLSSLELGDSALYFCASSVGQGSYYGYTFGSGTRLTVV.

The chain employs TRBV27 and TRBJ2-3, with TRBD2 matching over 8 bases. CDR3 length equals 17 residues. J gave up 2 bases and V 5 bases, and 12 bases lay outside the gene matches. The germline V gene encodes CDR1 MNHEY and CDR2 SMNVEV (reference sequence). CDR3 region: CASSPGRRGVLTDTQYF. As DNA, the CDR3 is TGTGCCAGCAGTCCGGGGAGGCGGGGGGTACTCACAGATACGCAGTATTTT.

This clonotype was seen a single time. V is TRBV10-3 and J is TRBJ2-7; D gene uncertain. This CDR3 region has 12 residues. Germline V CDR1 and CDR2: ENHRY, SYGVKD. Trimming pared 3 bases from V and 7 bases from J, leaving 10 bases between. Written as DNA, the CDR3 is TGTGCCATCAGTGATCGGGTTGGGGAGCAGTACTTC. It translates to CAISDRVGEQYF.

In its sample, this clonotype was seen a few times. The chain uses TRBV6-6 and TRBJ2-3, with 9 bases fitting TRBD1. The CDR3 runs to 14 residues. CDR1 and CDR2 (germline): MNHNY, SVGAGI (reference sequence). V lost 5 bases to trimming and J lost 6 bases; unmatched junction nucleotides: 6. The CDR3 here is CASSTGQGLDTQYF. The CDR3 nucleotides are TGTGCCAGCAGTACGGGACAGGGTTTGGATACGCAGTATTTT.

The sample holds many counts of this clonotype. The CDR3 is CASSQAFSGGGKTQYF. DNA for the CDR3: TGCGCCAGCAGCCAAGCGTTTAGCGGGGGGGGAAAGACCCAGTACTTC. This chain links TRBV4-1 with TRBJ2-5; TRBD2 aligns across 11 bases. Trimming at V came to 1 base and at J to 6 bases, leaving 7 bases not matched to a gene. The V gene's germline CDR1 is MGHRA and CDR2 YSYEKL. The CDR3 is 16 residues long.

This chain connects TRBV2 to TRBJ2-5; a weak D match, TRBD1 (5 bases). This CDR3 spans 13 amino acids. In germline, CDR1 is SNHLY, CDR2 FYNNEI. Between the trimmed V and J ends, which lost 6 bases and 2 bases, there was a span of 10 bases. In nucleotides, the CDR3 is TGTGCCAGCAGGCCGGACATACAAGAGACCCAGTACTTC. Translated: CASRPDIQETQYF.

The chain combines TRBV7-3 with TRBJ2-1, with TRBD2 matching over 8 bases. The CDR3 has 14 residues. J lost 6 bases, V lost 5 bases, and 6 bases had no gene match. Germline V gene data show CDR1 as SGHTA and CDR2 as FQGTGA. The CDR3 region has the DNA TGTGCCAGCAGCCGGACTAGCCAGGGCAATGAGCAGTTCTTC. It specifies CASSRTSQGNEQFF.

The V call is TRBV12-3 or TRBV12-4, the J call TRBJ1-1; D might be TRBD1 (5 bases). The germline V and J ends were trimmed by 6 bases and 1 base, with 12 bases remaining between them. The CDR3 length is 14 residues. DNA for the CDR3: TGTGCCAGCAGGGAACCGGGACGGAACACTGAAGCTTTCTTT. This codes for CASREPGRNTEAFF.

The CDR3 reads CASRLTGANYGYTF. For the CDR3, the DNA is TGTGCCAGCAGGCTGACAGGTGCTAACTATGGCTACACCTTC. This chain uses TRBV12-3 or TRBV12-4 with TRBJ1-2, with D possibly being TRBD1 (6 bases). The CDR3 runs to 14 residues. Trimming shortened V by 6 bases and J by 0 bases, and 11 bases separated the two germline ends.

CDR3 coding DNA: TGCGCCAGCAGCTTGGGGTATGGGCCCTTTTACGAGCAGTACTTC. Residues: CASSLGYGPFYEQYF. The chain couples TRBV5-1 to TRBJ2-7; unclear D gene. Germline V lookup: CDR1 SGHRS, CDR2 YFSETQ. The CDR3 length is 15 residues. V lost 0 bases and J 4 bases, leaving 14 bases between the germline ends.

The table lists this clonotype with a few counts. This sequence joins TRBV4-2 and TRBJ2-4; D gene uncertain. Germline CDR1 is LGHNA and CDR2 is YNFKEQ. V lost 10 bases and J 4 bases, leaving 23 bases between the germline ends. The CDR3 runs 16 residues. The CDR3 region is CAITIRSIRVKNIQYF. The DNA of the CDR3 is TGTGCCATCACGATACGGAGTATAAGGGTAAAAAACATTCAGTACTTC.

This clonotype was found a few times. The chain carries TRBV15 and TRBJ1-4; D is possibly TRBD1 (6 bases). This CDR3 is built from 15 residues. Trimming removed 0 bases from V and 8 bases from J, with 13 bases in between. Germline values: CDR1 LNHNV, CDR2 YYDKDF (reference sequence). CDR3 sequence (DNA): TGTGCCACCAGCAGAGACCGACAGGTGGCCGAAAAACTGTTTTTT. This translates into CATSRDRQVAEKLFF.

This clonotype was observed a few times. The V gene is TRBV4-3, the J gene TRBJ2-1, with unresolved D. Germline V gene data show CDR1 as LGHNA and CDR2 as YSLEER. This CDR3 region has 14 residues. Between the trimmed V and J ends, which lost 0 bases and 4 bases, there was a span of 7 bases. As DNA, the CDR3 is TGCGCCAGCAGCCAAGATCACGGGTACAATGAGCAGTTCTTC. The encoded protein is CASSQDHGYNEQFF.

This clonotype has a count of ten or more. CDR3 DNA sequence: TGCGCCAGCAGACGGACAGGGGGAAATGAGCAGTTCTTC. The encoded protein is CASRRTGGNEQFF. The genes are TRBV5-1 and TRBJ2-1; 10 bases are a match to TRBD1. Unmatched junction bases numbered 3, after V lost 5 bases and J lost 7 bases. CDR1 SGHRS and CDR2 YFSETQ come from the germline V gene. The CDR3 has 13 amino acids.